This paragraph reports one T cell receptor beta chain. This sample was taken from a study of blood T cell repertoires in COVID-19. Study details: COVID-19 samples collected from the United States, Italy and Spain covered acute and convalescent phases. The cDNA or gDNA used as material had been derived from T cells, B-cell-depleted T cells, or PBMCs.

As handled by the study authors: Estimation of nucleated cell counts relied on the amplification of reference gene primers. Profiled with immunoSEQ multiplex PCR; TCRdb holds only in-frame clones, not every one. V, J and clone size are taken as reported in that table, and D and trimming were inferred from the DNA itself. Seen here are approximately 100,000 clones, around 84% observed once, and the top ten hold less than 8%. CDR1 SGHTA and CDR2 FQGNSA come from the germline V gene. The V end was cut by 6 bases, the J end by 6 bases, with 17 bases between. The CDR3 consists of 14 residues. The chain has TRBV7-2 and TRBJ1-1, with a tentative D call TRBD1 (6 bases). The source is a woman over 75 with active or convalescent COVID-19. The sample consisted of peripheral blood. The CDR3, as DNA: TGTGCCAGCAGTTCTCGGGGGGCTGTCGCTGAAGCTTTCTTT. Its translation: CASSSRGAVAEAFF. Complete variable domain (other parts from reference TRBV7-2 and TRBJ1-1): GAGVSQSPSNKVTEKGKDVELRCDPISGHTALYWYRQSLGQGLEFLIYFQGNSAPDKSGLPSDRFSAERTGGSVSTLTIQRTQQEDSAVYLCASSSRGAVAEAFFGQGTRLTVV.